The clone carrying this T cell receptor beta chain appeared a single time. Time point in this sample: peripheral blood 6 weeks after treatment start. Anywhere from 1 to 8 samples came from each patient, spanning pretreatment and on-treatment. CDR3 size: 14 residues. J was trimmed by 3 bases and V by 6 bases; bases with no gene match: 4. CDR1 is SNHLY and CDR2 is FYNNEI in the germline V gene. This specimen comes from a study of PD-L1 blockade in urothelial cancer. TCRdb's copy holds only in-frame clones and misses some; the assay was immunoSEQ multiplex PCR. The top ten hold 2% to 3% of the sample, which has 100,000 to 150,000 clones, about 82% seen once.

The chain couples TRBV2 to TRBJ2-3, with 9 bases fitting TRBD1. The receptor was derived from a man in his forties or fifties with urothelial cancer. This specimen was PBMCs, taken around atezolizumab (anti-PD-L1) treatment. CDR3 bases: TGTGCCAGCAGGGACAGGGGTTCGACAGATACGCAGTATTTT. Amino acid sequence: CASRDRGSTDTQYF. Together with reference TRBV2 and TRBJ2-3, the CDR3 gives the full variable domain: EPEVTQTPSHQVTQMGQEVILRCVPISNHLYFYWYRQILGQKVEFLVSFYNNEISEKSEIFDDQFSVERPDGSNFTLKIRSTKLEDSAMYFCASRDRGSTDTQYFGPGTRLTVL.